This T cell receptor (beta chain) was obtained from a study of T cell responses to AZD1222 COVID-19 vaccine. CDR3 size: 14 residues. Trimming removed 6 bases from V and 10 bases from J; junction bases left unmatched: 17. Germline V lookup: CDR1 SQVTM, CDR2 ANQGSEA. Using immunoSEQ multiplex PCR, the repertoire was profiled, and TCRdb retains in-frame clones only, with some absent. The table lists about 170,000 clones, roughly nine tenths of them singletons, with 6.9% in the top ten. The sequenced sample was peripheral blood, obtained on day 0 of AZD1222 vaccination. The clonotype originates from an adult in good health. The V and J genes are TRBV29-1 and TRBJ1-1; 7 nucleotides agree with TRBD1. CDR3 sequence: CSVRQGTVVVPAFF. The CDR3 coding sequence is TGCAGCGTGCGACAAGGGACAGTCGTTGTCCCAGCTTTCTTT.